Listed below are T cell receptor beta chains from one sample, sequenced in a study of blood T cell repertoires in COVID-19. Sequencing used immunoSEQ multiplex PCR; TCRdb keeps in-frame clones, though not all of them. The sample has 250,000 to 300,000 clones, about 86% seen once. The material sequenced was peripheral blood. The receptors were sampled from a man between 18 and 29 years old with active or convalescent COVID-19. The CDR3 runs from the conserved cysteine through the conserved F or W. A D gene is named only where the DNA matches it firmly. Expanded clones get a size class; other rows say once, few or many, or leave the size out.

d_call: TRBD1; j_call: TRBJ1-4; clone_size: -; v_call: TRBV11-2; cdr3_aa: CASSFRQLRGPEKLFF; cdr3_nt: TGTGCCAGCAGCTTCAGACAGTTAAGGGGGCCGGAAAAACTGTTTTTT
d_call: -; j_call: TRBJ2-6; clone_size: -; v_call: TRBV28; cdr3_aa: CASSFGSSGANVLTF; cdr3_nt: TGTGCCAGCAGTTTTGGGAGCTCTGGGGCCAACGTCCTGACTTTC
d_call: -; j_call: TRBJ2-1; clone_size: -; v_call: TRBV24-1; cdr3_aa: CATAGELEYNEQFF; cdr3_nt: TGTGCCACCGCGGGCGAACTAGAGTACAATGAGCAGTTCTTC
d_call: TRBD2; j_call: TRBJ2-4; clone_size: -; v_call: TRBV5-3; cdr3_aa: CARSLSVSGVLAKNIQYF; cdr3_nt: TGTGCCAGAAGCTTGTCTGTTAGCGGGGTCCTAGCCAAAAACATTCAGTACTTC
d_call: TRBD1; j_call: TRBJ1-1; clone_size: -; v_call: TRBV7-9; cdr3_aa: CASSSSRTGEIEAFF; cdr3_nt: TGTGCCAGCAGCTCAAGTCGGACAGGGGAGATAGAAGCTTTCTTT
d_call: TRBD1; j_call: TRBJ1-5; clone_size: -; v_call: TRBV5-5; cdr3_aa: CASSLSHLTGLDQPQHF; cdr3_nt: TGTGCCAGCAGCTTGTCCCACCTGACAGGGCTGGATCAGCCCCAGCATTTT
d_call: TRBD2; j_call: TRBJ2-1; clone_size: -; v_call: TRBV5-1; cdr3_aa: CASSFFGGAREQFF; cdr3_nt: TGCGCCAGCAGCTTCTTCGGGGGGGCGAGGGAGCAGTTCTTC
d_call: -; j_call: TRBJ1-1; clone_size: -; v_call: TRBV2; cdr3_aa: CASSDSEGENTEAFF; cdr3_nt: TGTGCCAGCAGTGATTCGGAGGGTGAGAACACTGAAGCTTTCTTT
d_call: -; j_call: TRBJ2-3; clone_size: -; v_call: TRBV11-2; cdr3_aa: CASSRSGGTQYF; cdr3_nt: TGTGCCAGCAGCCGCTCAGGAGGCACGCAGTATTTT
d_call: TRBD2; j_call: TRBJ2-3; clone_size: -; v_call: TRBV7-3; cdr3_aa: CASSSTIGGAAWNTQYF; cdr3_nt: TGTGCCAGCAGCTCAACCATCGGGGGGGCCGCGTGGAATACGCAGTATTTT
d_call: TRBD1; j_call: TRBJ1-1; clone_size: -; v_call: TRBV6-5; cdr3_aa: CASSYGQGSTTEAFF; cdr3_nt: TGTGCCAGCAGTTACGGACAGGGTAGTACGACTGAAGCTTTCTTT
d_call: -; j_call: TRBJ1-4; clone_size: -; v_call: TRBV7-2; cdr3_aa: CASSLRADKNEKLFF; cdr3_nt: TGTGCCAGCAGCTTAAGGGCGGACAAGAATGAAAAACTGTTTTTT
d_call: -; j_call: TRBJ2-7; clone_size: -; v_call: TRBV6-5; cdr3_aa: CASSYRGIEQYF; cdr3_nt: TGTGCCAGCAGTTATCGAGGGATCGAGCAGTACTTC
d_call: -; j_call: TRBJ1-4; clone_size: -; v_call: TRBV10-3; cdr3_aa: CAISDPNGGARKLFF; cdr3_nt: TGTGCCATCAGTGACCCAAACGGGGGGGCGAGGAAACTGTTTTTT
d_call: TRBD1; j_call: TRBJ1-5; clone_size: few; v_call: TRBV7-9; cdr3_aa: CASSLGQGGGNQPQHF; cdr3_nt: TGTGCCAGCAGCTTAGGACAGGGTGGCGGCAATCAGCCCCAGCATTTT
d_call: -; j_call: TRBJ1-2; clone_size: -; v_call: TRBV19; cdr3_aa: CASSVTQGAYGYTF; cdr3_nt: TGTGCCAGTAGTGTAACACAGGGAGCCTATGGCTACACCTTC
d_call: -; j_call: TRBJ1-2; clone_size: -; v_call: TRBV7-7; cdr3_aa: CASSSLLQGSGYGYTF; cdr3_nt: TGTGCCAGCAGCTCCCTGCTACAGGGTAGTGGCTATGGCTACACCTTC
d_call: -; j_call: TRBJ1-1; clone_size: -; v_call: TRBV5-6; cdr3_aa: CASSRRGNTEAFF; cdr3_nt: TGTGCCAGCAGCCGCCGGGGGAACACTGAAGCTTTCTTT
d_call: -; j_call: TRBJ1-5; clone_size: -; v_call: TRBV19; cdr3_aa: CASSMPGGRQPQHF; cdr3_nt: TGTGCCAGTAGTATGCCTGGGGGCCGACAGCCCCAGCATTTT
d_call: TRBD2; j_call: TRBJ2-7; clone_size: -; v_call: TRBV24-1; cdr3_aa: CATRVLAGVYEQYF; cdr3_nt: TGTGCCACCAGGGTTCTAGCGGGGGTCTACGAGCAGTACTTC
d_call: TRBD2; j_call: TRBJ2-7; clone_size: -; v_call: TRBV19; cdr3_aa: CASSGGLAGGKEQYF; cdr3_nt: TGTGCCAGTAGTGGGGGACTAGCGGGAGGTAAGGAGCAGTACTTC
d_call: -; j_call: TRBJ1-6; clone_size: -; v_call: TRBV4-1; cdr3_aa: CASSQATASSPLHF; cdr3_nt: TGCGCCAGCAGCCAAGCTACTGCGTCGTCACCCCTCCACTTT
d_call: -; j_call: TRBJ1-1; clone_size: -; v_call: TRBV2; cdr3_aa: CASSGTLNTEAFF; cdr3_nt: TGTGCCAGCAGCGGGACACTAAACACTGAAGCTTTCTTT
d_call: -; j_call: TRBJ2-1; clone_size: -; v_call: TRBV5-1; cdr3_aa: CASSFTGNEQFF; cdr3_nt: TGCGCCAGCAGCTTCACTGGCAATGAGCAGTTCTTC
d_call: -; j_call: TRBJ2-1; clone_size: -; v_call: TRBV5-8; cdr3_aa: CASSYGAVNEQFF; cdr3_nt: TGTGCCAGCAGCTACGGAGCGGTAAATGAGCAGTTCTTC
d_call: -; j_call: TRBJ1-1; clone_size: -; v_call: TRBV12-3/TRBV12-4; cdr3_aa: CASSPRNTEAFF; cdr3_nt: TGTGCCAGCAGTCCTAGGAACACTGAAGCTTTCTTT
d_call: -; j_call: TRBJ1-6; clone_size: -; v_call: TRBV21-1; cdr3_aa: CASSDYRGLVSPLHF; cdr3_nt: TGTGCCAGCAGCGATTACAGGGGGCTTGTTTCACCCCTCCACTTT
d_call: -; j_call: TRBJ1-2; clone_size: -; v_call: TRBV2; cdr3_aa: CASSDFFGAGSRGYTF; cdr3_nt: TGTGCCAGCAGTGACTTTTTTGGGGCAGGGTCCCGAGGCTACACCTTC
d_call: TRBD2; j_call: TRBJ2-1; clone_size: -; v_call: TRBV7-3; cdr3_aa: CASSPRGGEGYNEQFF; cdr3_nt: TGTGCCAGCAGCCCCCGTGGAGGGGAGGGCTACAATGAGCAGTTCTTC
d_call: -; j_call: TRBJ2-1; clone_size: few; v_call: TRBV27; cdr3_aa: CASSSRGGGLASHNEQFF; cdr3_nt: TGTGCCAGCAGTTCAAGGGGAGGGGGTCTAGCGTCCCACAATGAGCAGTTCTTC
d_call: TRBD1; j_call: TRBJ1-2; clone_size: -; v_call: TRBV19; cdr3_aa: CASSATGDGYTF; cdr3_nt: TGTGCCAGTAGTGCGACAGGGGATGGCTACACCTTC
d_call: -; j_call: TRBJ1-4; clone_size: -; v_call: TRBV7-6; cdr3_aa: CASSLGGGGGFEKLFF; cdr3_nt: TGTGCCAGCAGCTTAGGTGGGGGAGGAGGATTCGAAAAACTGTTTTTT
d_call: -; j_call: TRBJ1-2; clone_size: -; v_call: TRBV5-5; cdr3_aa: CASSLDERLGYGYTF; cdr3_nt: TGTGCCAGCAGCTTGGACGAGCGTCTAGGCTATGGCTACACCTTC
d_call: TRBD1; j_call: TRBJ2-3; clone_size: -; v_call: TRBV7-2; cdr3_aa: CASSSPGQGGTDTQYF; cdr3_nt: TGTGCCAGCAGCTCCCCGGGACAGGGCGGCACAGATACGCAGTATTTT
d_call: -; j_call: TRBJ1-2; clone_size: -; v_call: TRBV30; cdr3_aa: CAWSVHQWGGYTF; cdr3_nt: TGTGCCTGGAGTGTTCATCAATGGGGCGGCTACACCTTC
d_call: -; j_call: TRBJ1-2; clone_size: -; v_call: TRBV19; cdr3_aa: CASSISEVVGYGYTF; cdr3_nt: TGTGCCAGTAGTATTTCTGAGGTCGTAGGCTATGGCTACACCTTC
d_call: TRBD1; j_call: TRBJ1-1; clone_size: -; v_call: TRBV7-9; cdr3_aa: CASSPTSRDRATEAFF; cdr3_nt: TGTGCCAGCAGCCCAACGTCCCGGGACAGAGCCACTGAAGCTTTCTTT
d_call: -; j_call: TRBJ2-5; clone_size: many; v_call: TRBV11-3; cdr3_aa: CASSLVRETQYF; cdr3_nt: TGTGCCAGCAGCTTAGTCCGGGAGACCCAGTACTTC
d_call: TRBD1; j_call: TRBJ1-6; clone_size: -; v_call: TRBV10-3; cdr3_aa: CAISGTGGPSPLHF; cdr3_nt: TGTGCCATCAGTGGGACAGGGGGTCCTTCACCCCTCCACTTT
d_call: -; j_call: TRBJ2-5; clone_size: -; v_call: TRBV19; cdr3_aa: CASSSQHTETQYF; cdr3_nt: TGTGCCAGTAGTTCTCAACACACAGAGACCCAGTACTTC
d_call: TRBD1; j_call: TRBJ2-5; clone_size: -; v_call: TRBV25-1; cdr3_aa: CASSFAGGLETQYF; cdr3_nt: TGTGCCAGCAGTTTCGCAGGGGGCCTAGAGACCCAGTACTTC
d_call: -; j_call: TRBJ1-2; clone_size: few; v_call: TRBV4-3; cdr3_aa: CASSQGAAGTDYGYTF; cdr3_nt: TGCGCCAGCAGCCAAGGGGCGGCGGGGACCGACTATGGCTACACCTTC
d_call: TRBD1; j_call: TRBJ2-1; clone_size: few; v_call: TRBV6-5; cdr3_aa: CASSSGTGVTEQFF; cdr3_nt: TGTGCCAGCAGTTCGGGCACAGGGGTCACTGAGCAGTTCTTC
d_call: TRBD1; j_call: TRBJ2-7; clone_size: -; v_call: TRBV25-1; cdr3_aa: CASSEYRGRNEQYF; cdr3_nt: TGTGCCAGCAGTGAGTACAGGGGGCGTAACGAGCAGTACTTC
d_call: TRBD2; j_call: TRBJ2-2; clone_size: -; v_call: TRBV4-2; cdr3_aa: CASSQGTSGGGTELFF; cdr3_nt: TGTGCCAGCAGCCAAGGCACTAGCGGGGGGGGGACGGAGCTGTTTTTT
d_call: -; j_call: TRBJ2-7; clone_size: -; v_call: TRBV7-9; cdr3_aa: CASSLRDNYEQYF; cdr3_nt: TGTGCCAGCAGCTTAAGGGACAACTACGAGCAGTACTTC
d_call: -; j_call: TRBJ2-3; clone_size: once; v_call: TRBV3-1/TRBV3-2; cdr3_aa: CASSQAGELGDTQYF; cdr3_nt: TGTGCCAGCAGCCAAGCGGGAGAACTCGGAGATACGCAGTATTTT
d_call: TRBD1; j_call: TRBJ1-1; clone_size: once; v_call: TRBV7-3; cdr3_aa: CASSATGGHTEAFF; cdr3_nt: TGTGCCAGCAGCGCCACAGGGGGCCATACTGAAGCTTTCTTT
d_call: TRBD1; j_call: TRBJ2-5; clone_size: -; v_call: TRBV5-1; cdr3_aa: CASSLDRGETQYF; cdr3_nt: TGCGCCAGCAGCTTGGACAGGGGAGAGACCCAGTACTTC
d_call: -; j_call: TRBJ1-5; clone_size: -; v_call: TRBV28; cdr3_aa: CASSLVDSQTRPQHF; cdr3_nt: TGTGCCAGCAGTTTAGTAGACAGCCAAACGCGGCCCCAGCATTTT
d_call: TRBD2; j_call: TRBJ2-7; clone_size: -; v_call: TRBV11-3; cdr3_aa: CASSLEGLVYEQYF; cdr3_nt: TGTGCCAGCAGCTTAGAGGGACTAGTTTACGAGCAGTACTTC